The entry that follows covers one T cell receptor (beta chain) sequence. Its antigen is not known. CDR1 and CDR2 from the germline V gene are WSHSY and SAAADI. Trimming stripped 4 bases from V and 4 bases from J, with 13 bases between. The CDR3 runs to 14 residues. This sample stems from a study of cytomegalovirus exposure and HLA in healthy donors. TCRdb keeps only in-frame clones here, not all; method: immunoSEQ multiplex PCR. The sample lists 130,000 or so clones; approximately 92% were seen once. Notes on the study in general: First-cohort TCR clusters were later found to tend to co-occur in the 120 or so validation repertoires.

This receptor was obtained from a woman younger than 35 in good health and CMV-seronegative. This chain links TRBV10-2 with TRBJ1-1; D gene unclear. Sequencing was done on a sample of PBMCs. As DNA, the CDR3 is TGCGCCAGCAGTGTTTCGCGGGCTAGCACTGAAGCTTTCTTT. The encoded protein is CASSVSRASTEAFF.